The following is a T cell receptor (beta chain) sequence with its context. Its antigen is unknown. The record originates from a study of blood T cells in healthy people across ages. Findings and limits, study-wide: Roughly linear age-related decline in beta diversity appeared, significant by age about 40.

The V and J ends lost 7 bases and 10 bases respectively, with 14 bases between them. From germline, CDR1 is MNHNS and CDR2 SASEGT. This CDR3 is 13 amino acids long. A second PCR, run for about 7 to 11 cycles, used a sample-barcoded 5' primer plus a J-beta primer mix. Every cDNA molecule bore a tag from a template-switch adaptor containing 12 random nucleotides. TCRdb reprocessed the 5' RACE reads via MiXCR and lists one record per CDR3 protein. The sample has 700,000 to 1,000,000 distinct CDR3 sequences, under 45% seen once. Sequencing was done on a sample of blood. This chain links TRBV6-1 with TRBJ1-6; a possible D gene is TRBD1 (6 bases). The receptor was derived from a man aged 55 to 69 in good health. The CDR3 loop is CASNNAGVSPLHF. In nucleotides, the CDR3 is TGTGCCAGCAACAACGCAGGGGTCTCACCCCTCCACTTT.